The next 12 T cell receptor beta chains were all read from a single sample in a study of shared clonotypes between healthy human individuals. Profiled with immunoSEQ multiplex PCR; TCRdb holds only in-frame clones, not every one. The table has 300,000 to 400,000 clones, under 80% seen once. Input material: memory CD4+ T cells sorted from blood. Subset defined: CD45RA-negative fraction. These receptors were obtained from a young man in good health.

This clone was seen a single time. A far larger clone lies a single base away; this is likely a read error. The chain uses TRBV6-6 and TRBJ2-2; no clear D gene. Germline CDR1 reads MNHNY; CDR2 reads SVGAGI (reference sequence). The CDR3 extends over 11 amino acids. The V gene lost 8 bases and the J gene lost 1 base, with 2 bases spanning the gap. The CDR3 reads CASRNTGELFF. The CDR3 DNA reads TGTGCCAGCCGGAACACCGGGGAGCTGTTTTTT.

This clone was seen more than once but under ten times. The CDR3 DNA reads TGTGCCAGCAGCTTATCTATCAGCTCCACAGATACGCAGTATTTT. Its protein is CASSLSISSTDTQYF. The chain joins TRBV7-2 to TRBJ2-3, with no clear D. Trimming removed 2 bases at V and 2 bases at J, with 11 bases between. CDR1 and CDR2 (germline): SGHTA, FQGNSA. This CDR3 contains 15 residues.

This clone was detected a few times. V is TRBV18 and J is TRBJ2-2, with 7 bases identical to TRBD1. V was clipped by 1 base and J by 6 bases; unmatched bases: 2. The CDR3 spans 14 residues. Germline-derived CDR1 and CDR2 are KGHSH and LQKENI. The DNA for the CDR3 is TGTGCCAGCTCACCACAGGGGGCGTCCGGGGAGCTGTTTTTT. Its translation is CASSPQGASGELFF.

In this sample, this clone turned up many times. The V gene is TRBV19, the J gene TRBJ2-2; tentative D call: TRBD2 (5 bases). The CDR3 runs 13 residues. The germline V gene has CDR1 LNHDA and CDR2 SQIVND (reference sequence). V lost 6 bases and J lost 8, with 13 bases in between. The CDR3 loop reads CASSSLGGGELFF. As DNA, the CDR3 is TGTGCCAGTAGCTCCCTAGGAGGAGGGGAGCTGTTTTTT. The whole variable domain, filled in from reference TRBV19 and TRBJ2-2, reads DGGITQSPKYLFRKEGQNVTLSCEQNLNHDAMYWYRQDPGQGLRLIYYSQIVNDFQKGDIAEGYSVSREKKESFPLTVTSAQKNPTAFYLCASSSLGGGELFFGEGSRLTVL.

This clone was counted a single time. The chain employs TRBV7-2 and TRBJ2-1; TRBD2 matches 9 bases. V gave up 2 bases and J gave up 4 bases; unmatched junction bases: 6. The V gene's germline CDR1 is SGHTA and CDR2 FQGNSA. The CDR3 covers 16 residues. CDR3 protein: CASSLRLAGKYNEQFF. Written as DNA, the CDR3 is TGTGCCAGCAGCTTAAGGCTAGCGGGGAAGTACAATGAGCAGTTCTTC.

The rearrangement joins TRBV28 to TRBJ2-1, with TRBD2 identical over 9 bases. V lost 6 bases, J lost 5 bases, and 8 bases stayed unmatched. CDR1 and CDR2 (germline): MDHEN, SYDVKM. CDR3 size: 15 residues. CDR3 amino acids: CASRLGGRVNNEQFF. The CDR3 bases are TGTGCCAGCAGGCTGGGCGGGAGGGTTAACAATGAGCAGTTCTTC.

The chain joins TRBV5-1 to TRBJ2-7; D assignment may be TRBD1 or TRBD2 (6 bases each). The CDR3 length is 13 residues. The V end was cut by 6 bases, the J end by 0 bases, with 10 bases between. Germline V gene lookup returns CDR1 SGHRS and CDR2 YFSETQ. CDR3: CASIGGPSYEQYF. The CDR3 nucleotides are TGCGCCAGCATTGGGGGGCCCTCCTACGAGCAGTACTTC.

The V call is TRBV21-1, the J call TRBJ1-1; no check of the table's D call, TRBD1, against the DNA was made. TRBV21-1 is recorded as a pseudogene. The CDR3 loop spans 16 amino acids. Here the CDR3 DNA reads TGTGCCAGCAGCCACAATCTCGGACAGGTAAACACTGAAGCTTTCTTT. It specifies CASSHNLGQVNTEAFF.

The CDR3 DNA reads TGTGCCAGCAACGACAGGTCGAAAAAAACCTACGAGCAGTACTTC. This sequence encodes CASNDRSKKTYEQYF. J is TRBJ2-7 and V is TRBV6-1, with a possible D match to TRBD1 (6 bases). From germline, CDR1 is MNHNS and CDR2 SASEGT. The CDR3 is 15 amino acids. The V end lost 7 bases, the J end lost 2 bases, and 18 bases lay between the germline ends.

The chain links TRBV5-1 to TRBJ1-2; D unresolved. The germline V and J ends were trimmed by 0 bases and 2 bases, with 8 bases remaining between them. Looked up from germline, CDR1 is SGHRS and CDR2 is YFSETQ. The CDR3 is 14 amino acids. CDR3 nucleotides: TGCGCCAGCAGCTTGGCGGCGGAAAACTATGGCTACACCTTC. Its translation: CASSLAAENYGYTF.

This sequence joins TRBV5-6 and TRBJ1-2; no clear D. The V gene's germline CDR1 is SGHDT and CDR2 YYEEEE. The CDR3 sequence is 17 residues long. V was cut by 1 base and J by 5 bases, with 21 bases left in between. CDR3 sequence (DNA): TGTGCCAGCAGCTTGAGAGGGAATAAGGGAACAACTTATGGCTACACCTTC. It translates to CASSLRGNKGTTYGYTF.

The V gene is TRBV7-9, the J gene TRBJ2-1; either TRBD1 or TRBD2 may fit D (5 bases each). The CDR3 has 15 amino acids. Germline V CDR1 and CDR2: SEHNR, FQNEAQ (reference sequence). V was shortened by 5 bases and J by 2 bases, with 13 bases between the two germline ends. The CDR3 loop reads CASSMGRTTYNEQFF. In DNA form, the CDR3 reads TGTGCCAGCAGCATGGGACGGACCACCTACAATGAGCAGTTCTTC.